The rows below give T cell receptor beta chains drawn from one sample of a study of CD8 T cells in Susac syndrome. TCRdb processed the immunoSEQ multiplex PCR reads anew with MiXCR; each CDR3 protein has one entry. This table holds 100,000 to 150,000 distinct CDR3 sequences, just over 90% found once. The sequencing input was CD8+ T cells from PBMCs. These receptors all stem from a human donor with multiple sclerosis. Both conserved end residues are part of each CDR3. The D gene is left open where the match is weak. Only part of the rows carry a size: once, few, many, or a class if the clone is expanded.

DNA	CDR3	V	J	size	D
TGCGCCAGGGGGACAGTCGAGCAGTACTTC	CARGTVEQYF	TRBV5-1	TRBJ2-7	once	TRBD1
TGTGCCAGCAGCTCTGGTGAGCAGTACTTC	CASSSGEQYF	TRBV11-2	TRBJ2-7	.	.
TGTGCCAGCAGTGCGGACAGGGGGCGCGACTATGGCTACACCTTC	CASSADRGRDYGYTF	TRBV27	TRBJ1-2	.	TRBD1
TGTGCCAGCTGGGGTGGGGAGACCCAGTACTTC	CASWGGETQYF	TRBV6-6	TRBJ2-5	.	.
TGTGCCACCAGCGGGCCCAGCAGGGCCCATGAGCAGTTCTTC	CATSGPSRAHEQFF	TRBV15	TRBJ2-1	.	.
TGCGCCAGCAGTAGCTCCGGTCGAACGTATGAGCAGTTCTTC	CASSSSGRTYEQFF	TRBV5-1	TRBJ2-1	few	.
TGTGCCTGGAACGCGCTCCAAGAGACCCAGTACTTC	CAWNALQETQYF	TRBV30	TRBJ2-5	.	.
TGTGCCAGCAGCATGACAGGGGGCAATCAGCCCCAGCATTTT	CASSMTGGNQPQHF	TRBV12-3/TRBV12-4	TRBJ1-5	once	TRBD1
TGTGCCTCCCAATCGGGACTTTCCTCCTACGAGCAGTACTTC	CASQSGLSSYEQYF	TRBV2	TRBJ2-7	.	.
TGCGCCAGCAGCGTGGGCCCCGGGACAGAAAACACTGAAGCTTTCTTT	CASSVGPGTENTEAFF	TRBV5-1	TRBJ1-1	.	TRBD1
TGCGCCAGCAGCCAACCCGGGATCTCTAGCACAGATACGCAGTATTTT	CASSQPGISSTDTQYF	TRBV4-1	TRBJ2-3	.	.
TGCAGCGTTAACCCACTTAGGGAACCCAATAGCAATCAGCCCCAGCATTTT	CSVNPLREPNSNQPQHF	TRBV20-1	TRBJ1-5	once	.
TGTGCCAGCAGCACCTGGGGGACCCTAGACGAGCAGTACTTC	CASSTWGTLDEQYF	TRBV5-5	TRBJ2-7	.	.
TGCAGTGCTAGGGAACCGGGACAGGGAAACTATGGCTACACCTTC	CSAREPGQGNYGYTF	TRBV20-1	TRBJ1-2	.	TRBD1
TGTGCCAGCAGCTTATTTGGGCGGGAGACCCTCCACTTT	CASSLFGRETLHF	TRBV11-2	TRBJ1-6	.	.
TGTGCCTGCCGGGACAGCAAAAATTCACCCCTCCACTTT	CACRDSKNSPLHF	TRBV12-3/TRBV12-4	TRBJ1-6	.	TRBD1
TGTGCCAGCAGCTCGGACAGGGAATACAATGAGCAGTTCTTC	CASSSDREYNEQFF	TRBV7-9	TRBJ2-1	.	TRBD1
TGTGCCAGTAGTCTACAGGGGGCAGATGGCTACACCTTC	CASSLQGADGYTF	TRBV19	TRBJ1-2	.	TRBD1
TGCAGTGCTAGCTTGGACAGGGACACCGGGGAGCTGTTTTTT	CSASLDRDTGELFF	TRBV20-1	TRBJ2-2	.	TRBD1
TGTGCCAGCAGTCCCGGGACAGCAGAAGAGACCCAGTACTTC	CASSPGTAEETQYF	TRBV27	TRBJ2-5	.	TRBD1
TGTGCCAGCAGCGGCAAGAACACTGAAGCTTTCTTT	CASSGKNTEAFF	TRBV9	TRBJ1-1	once	.
TGTGCCACCAGTGATTTGCAGGAGGGCGCAGGTACGCAGTATTTT	CATSDLQEGAGTQYF	TRBV24-1	TRBJ2-3	.	.
TGCGCCACCAAACATGGGGGCAGGGACACTGAAGCTTTCTTT	CATKHGGRDTEAFF	TRBV5-1	TRBJ1-1	once	.
TGTGCCAGCGGGGGTGGGACCAACACCGGGGAGCTGTTTTTT	CASGGGTNTGELFF	TRBV3-1	TRBJ2-2	.	.
TGTGCCAGCAGCTCAATACTAGCGGGGGTTGAGCAGTACTTC	CASSSILAGVEQYF	TRBV11-2	TRBJ2-7	.	TRBD2
TGTGCCAGCAGTTACCACCCGGGACAGAGGTCCTACGAGCAGTACTTC	CASSYHPGQRSYEQYF	TRBV6-5	TRBJ2-7	.	TRBD1